What follows are 20 T cell receptor beta chains derived from one specimen sequenced in a study of prognosis after radiotherapy for stage I lung cancer. From genomic DNA, TCR beta CDR3 was amplified by two-round multiplex PCR. Round-one PCR had primers specific to each TRBV and TRBJ gene. TCRdb reprocessed the multiplex PCR reads via MiXCR and lists one record per CDR3 protein. The table records tens of thousands of distinct CDR3 sequences, roughly 40% of them present only once. Sequenced material: PBMCs, taken before or after stereotactic body radiation therapy (not recorded which). All receptors come from a donor of 50 years or more with non-small cell lung cancer.

The sample holds many counts of this clonotype. J is TRBJ2-7 and V is TRBV7-8; 11 positions agree with TRBD2. The CDR3 contains 14 residues. V was clipped by 4 bases and J by 4 bases; unmatched bases: 3. The germline CDR1 and CDR2 sequences are SGHVS and FQNEAQ. In nucleotides, the CDR3 is TGTGCCAGCAGCTGGGGGACTAGCGGATACGAGCAGTACTTC. It is translated as CASSWGTSGYEQYF.

With regard to this clonotype: The junction departs from germline at one end; a sequencing error may be responsible. The gene calls are TRBV11-3 and TRBJ2-5; tentatively, D is TRBD2 (6 bases). CDR1 and CDR2 (germline): SGHNT, YENEEA. The CDR3 loop spans 14 amino acids. CDR3 in amino acids: CASSNGLSQETQYF. Written as DNA, the CDR3 is TGTGCCAGCAGCAATGGACTATCTCAAGAGACACAGTACTTC.

To note about this clonotype: A single base separates this from a much larger clone, so it may be a read error. The chain employs TRBV12-3 or TRBV12-4 and TRBJ1-1, with 7 bases that match TRBD1. The CDR3 is made up of 13 amino acids. CDR3 in amino acids: CASRSRTGPEAIF. CDR3 sequence (DNA): TGTGCCAGCAGGTCGAGGACAGGCCCTGAAGCTATCTTT.

As to this clonotype: Given a much more abundant clone one base away, this may be a read error. The chain employs TRBV5-1 and TRBJ2-5; 11 nucleotides line up with TRBD2. The CDR3 runs 17 residues. Per the germline V gene, CDR1 is SGHRS and CDR2 is YFSETQ. V gave up 4 bases and J gave up 5 bases; unmatched junction bases: 13. The CDR3: CASSPVTSGIIKETQYF. In DNA form, the CDR3 reads TGCGCCAGCAGCCCCGTGACTAGCGGGATTATAAAGGAGACCCAGTACTTC.

This clonotype showed up many times. This chain joins TRBV7-2 and TRBJ2-7, with D possibly matching TRBD1 (6 bases). V was cut by 4 bases and J by 6 bases, with 16 bases left in between. The germline CDR1 and CDR2 sequences are SGHTA and FQGNSA. The CDR3 sequence is 14 residues long. CDR3 protein: CASSSGLTTGEQYF. The CDR3 DNA reads as TGTGCCAGCAGCTCCGGACTCACGACAGGCGAGCAGTACTTC.

This clonotype was recorded at least ten times. The chain couples TRBV29-1 to TRBJ2-7; either TRBD1 or TRBD2 may supply D (5 bases each). Looked up from germline, CDR1 is SQVTM and CDR2 is ANQGSEA. The CDR3 has 15 residues. The V end was cut by 0 bases, the J end by 0 bases, with 12 bases between. As DNA, the CDR3 is TGCAGCGTTGAAGAGAAGAAGGGGAGCTCCTACGAGCAGTACTTC. Protein product: CSVEEKKGSSYEQYF.

With respect to this clonotype: A much larger clonotype is one base distant, so this may be a read error. Without the conserved terminal phenylalanine or tryptophan, this CDR3 likely stems from a read error. The chain is built from TRBV19 and TRBJ2-5, with D perhaps being TRBD1 or TRBD2 (5 bases each). CDR1 LNHDA and CDR2 SQIVND come from the germline V gene (reference sequence). V gave up 3 bases and J gave up 7 bases, with 12 bases separating them. This CDR3 is built from 13 residues. The CDR3 sequence: CASSMGVEGTQYS. DNA for the CDR3: TGTGCCAGTAGTATGGGGGTTGAGGGGACCCAGTACTCC.

The sample holds a few counts of this clonotype. The V and J genes are TRBV6-2 or TRBV6-3 and TRBJ1-4, with 10 nucleotides matching TRBD1. This CDR3 comprises 14 residues. The V gene end was trimmed by 10 bases and the J gene end by 8 bases; junction bases not matched to a gene: 10. Germline-derived CDR1 and CDR2 are MNHEY and SVGEGT. CDR3 sequence (DNA): TGTGCCACCGGGGGGACAGGGGAAGTGGAAAAACTGTTTTTT. As protein: CATGGTGEVEKLFF.

The table lists this clonotype with many counts. The CDR3 DNA reads TGCGCCAGCAGCCGGGACACGAGCTCCTACAATGAGCAGTTCTTC. The encoded protein is CASSRDTSSYNEQFF. The chain is built from TRBV5-1 and TRBJ2-1, with D possibly matching TRBD1 (6 bases). The V gene's germline CDR1 is SGHRS and CDR2 YFSETQ. V was cut by 4 bases and J by 0 bases, with 11 bases left in between. The CDR3 consists of 15 residues.

The chain employs TRBV24-1 and TRBJ2-3, with 7 positions matching TRBD1. V dropped 3 bases and J dropped 7; count of bases not matched to a gene: 9. CDR1 KGHDR and CDR2 SFDVKD come from the germline V gene. The CDR3 runs 15 residues. The CDR3 region has the DNA TGTGCCACCAGTGATCCCTTGGCAGGGGGAAATACGCAGTATTTT. This encodes CATSDPLAGGNTQYF.

The DNA of the CDR3 is TGTGCCAGCAGTCGCGGACAGTCCGGTGGCTACACCTTC. It encodes CASSRGQSGGYTF. This rearrangement joins TRBV6-1 to TRBJ1-2, with a tentative D call TRBD1 (6 bases). The germline gives CDR1 MNHNS, CDR2 SASEGT. CDR3 size: 13 residues. Trimming stripped 5 bases from V and 7 bases from J, with 14 bases between.

In its sample, this clonotype was seen many times. The chain recombines TRBV6-9 with TRBJ2-7, with 8 nucleotides matching TRBD1. The CDR3 has 13 amino acids. Germline V gives CDR1 MNHGY, CDR2 SVAAGI. With 3 bases clipped from V and 6 bases from J, the junction kept 4 bases outside the gene matches. DNA of the CDR3: TGTGCCAGCAGTTACTCAGGGACAGGCGAGCAGTACTTC. Translating it yields CASSYSGTGEQYF.

The CDR3 region is CSALEGSGNQPHHF. The CDR3 DNA reads as TGCAGTGCTTTGGAAGGTTCGGGTAATCAGCCTCATCATTTT. The chain employs TRBV20-1 and TRBJ1-5; D remains unclear. CDR3 size: 14 residues. CDR1 is DFQATT, CDR2 SNEGSKA, per germline (reference sequence). Trimming took 5 bases from V and 16 from J, leaving 27 bases between them.

V and J are TRBV9 and TRBJ1-6; perhaps TRBD1 as D (6 bases). The CDR3 has 14 residues. V lost 6 bases and J 8 bases, leaving 15 bases between the germline ends. From germline, CDR1 is SGDLS and CDR2 YYNGEE. CDR3: CASTRRAGDSPLHF. The CDR3 region has the DNA TGTGCCAGCACCCGACGGGCAGGGGATTCACCCCTCCACTTT.

At least ten counts were recorded for this clonotype. Here the CDR3 DNA reads TGTGCCAGTCAAAGACAGGGGGCGAGGAATGAGCAGTTCTTC. This codes for CASQRQGARNEQFF. The chain links TRBV19 to TRBJ2-1; TRBD1 agrees at 10 bases. J lost 7 bases, V lost 8 bases, and 8 bases had no gene match. This CDR3 contains 14 residues. Germline V gives CDR1 LNHDA, CDR2 SQIVND (reference sequence).

Remarks on this clonotype: A read error is the likely source, as a far larger clone sits one nucleotide away. The DNA for the CDR3 is TGTGCCATCACCCAGACAGGGGGCGAGAATGAGCAGTTCTTC. Encoded protein: CAITQTGGENEQFF. The chain is built from TRBV7-9 and TRBJ2-1; 10 bases are a match to TRBD1. V lost 10 bases and J lost 7; bases outside the gene matches: 10. Germline-derived CDR1 and CDR2 are SEHNR and FQNEAQ (reference sequence). CDR3 size: 14 residues.

This clonotype was seen repeatedly, ten times or more. J is TRBJ2-7 and V is TRBV4-1, with TRBD2 identical over 8 bases. Trimming at V came to 0 bases and at J to 5 bases, leaving 15 bases not matched to a gene. The CDR3 extends over 18 amino acids. Germline lookup yields CDR1 MGHRA and CDR2 YSYEKL. CDR3: CASSQDWARVSGINEQYF. In DNA form, the CDR3 reads TGCGCCAGCAGCCAAGATTGGGCTCGGGTTAGCGGGATTAACGAGCAGTACTTC.

On this clonotype itself: A read error may produce the germline difference seen at one junction end. This rearrangement joins TRBV6-2 or TRBV6-3 to TRBJ2-3, with TRBD2 matching over 12 bases. The CDR3 contains 17 residues. The V gene's germline CDR1 is MNHEY and CDR2 SVGEGT. The chain's CDR3 is CVPSCLAGGGGTDTRYF. CDR3 DNA: TGTGTCCCCTCGTGTCTAGCGGGAGGGGGAGGCACAGATACGCGGTATTTT.

At least ten counts were recorded for this clonotype. The chain recombines TRBV7-9 with TRBJ2-3; D might be TRBD2 (5 bases). V was cut by 6 bases and J by 5 bases, with 9 bases left in between. This CDR3 region has 12 residues. CDR1 is SEHNR, CDR2 FQNEAQ, per germline (reference sequence). The CDR3 DNA follows: TGTGCCAGCAGGCGAGGGAGAGATACGCAGTATTTT. Translated: CASRRGRDTQYF.

The chain is built from TRBV30 and TRBJ1-1; tentative D call: TRBD1 (5 bases). CDR3 length: 11 residues. Germline CDR1 reads GTSNPN; CDR2 reads SVGIG (reference sequence). V was cut by 4 bases and J by 10 bases, with 13 bases left in between. The CDR3 here is CAWNTGLGAFF. CDR3 coding DNA: TGTGCCTGGAACACAGGCCTCGGAGCTTTCTTT. Drawing the rest from reference TRBV30 and TRBJ1-1, the complete variable domain is SQTIHQWPATLVQPVGSPLSLECTVEGTSNPNLYWYRQAAGRGLQLLFYSVGIGQISSEVPQNLSASRPQDRQFILSSKKLLLSDSGFYLCAWNTGLGAFFGQGTRLTVV.